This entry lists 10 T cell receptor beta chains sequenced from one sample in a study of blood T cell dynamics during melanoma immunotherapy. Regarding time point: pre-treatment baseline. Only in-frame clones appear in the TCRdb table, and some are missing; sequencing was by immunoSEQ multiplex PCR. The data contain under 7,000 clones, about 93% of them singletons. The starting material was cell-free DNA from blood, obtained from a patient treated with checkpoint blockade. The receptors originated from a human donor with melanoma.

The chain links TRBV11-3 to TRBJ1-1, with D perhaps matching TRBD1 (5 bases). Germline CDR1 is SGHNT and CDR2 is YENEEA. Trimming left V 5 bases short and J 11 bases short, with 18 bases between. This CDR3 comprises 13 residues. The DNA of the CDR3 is TGTGCCAGCAGCCTATATGGCGGGGGAAGGGCTTTCTTT. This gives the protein CASSLYGGGRAFF.

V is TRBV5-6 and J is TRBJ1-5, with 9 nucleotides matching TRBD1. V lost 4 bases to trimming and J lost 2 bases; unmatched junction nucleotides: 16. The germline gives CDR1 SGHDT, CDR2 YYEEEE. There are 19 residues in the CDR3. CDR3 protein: CASSRAGQGRTLGNQPQHF. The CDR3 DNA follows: TGTGCCAGCAGCCGGGCGGGACAGGGTAGAACGTTGGGCAATCAGCCCCAGCATTTT.

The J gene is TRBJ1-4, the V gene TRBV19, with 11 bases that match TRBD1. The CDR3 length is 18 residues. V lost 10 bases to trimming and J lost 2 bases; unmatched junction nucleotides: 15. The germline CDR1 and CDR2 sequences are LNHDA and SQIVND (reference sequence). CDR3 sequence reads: CATTPPSGTGGTNEKLFF. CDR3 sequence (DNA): TGTGCCACCACACCCCCTTCCGGGACAGGGGGTACTAATGAAAAACTGTTTTTT.

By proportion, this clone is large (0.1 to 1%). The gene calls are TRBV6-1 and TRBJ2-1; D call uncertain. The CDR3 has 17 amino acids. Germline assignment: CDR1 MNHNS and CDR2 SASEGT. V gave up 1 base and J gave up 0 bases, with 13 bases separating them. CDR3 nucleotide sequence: TGTGCCAGCAGTGAAGTTGGAGCCTCGAGCTCCTACAATGAGCAGTTCTTC. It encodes CASSEVGASSSYNEQFF.

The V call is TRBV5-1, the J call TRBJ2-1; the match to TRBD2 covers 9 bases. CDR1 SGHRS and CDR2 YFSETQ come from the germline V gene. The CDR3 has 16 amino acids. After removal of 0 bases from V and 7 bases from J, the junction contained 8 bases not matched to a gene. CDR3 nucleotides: TGCGCCAGCAGCTTGGGAGGCGCGGGAGGGGGTAATGAGCAGTTCTTC. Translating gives CASSLGGAGGGNEQFF.

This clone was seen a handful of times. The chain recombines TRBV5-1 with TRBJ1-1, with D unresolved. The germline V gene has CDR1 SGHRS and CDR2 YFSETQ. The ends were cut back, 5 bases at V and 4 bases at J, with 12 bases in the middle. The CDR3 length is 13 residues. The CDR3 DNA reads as TGCGCCAGCAGGCCTCCGGGGAGCACTGAAGCTTTCTTT. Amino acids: CASRPPGSTEAFF.

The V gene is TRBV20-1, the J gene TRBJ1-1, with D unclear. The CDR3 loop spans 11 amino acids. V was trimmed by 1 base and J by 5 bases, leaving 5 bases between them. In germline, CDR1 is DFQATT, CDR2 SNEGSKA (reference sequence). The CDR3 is CSARASTEAFF. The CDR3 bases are TGCAGTGCTAGAGCTAGTACTGAAGCTTTCTTT.

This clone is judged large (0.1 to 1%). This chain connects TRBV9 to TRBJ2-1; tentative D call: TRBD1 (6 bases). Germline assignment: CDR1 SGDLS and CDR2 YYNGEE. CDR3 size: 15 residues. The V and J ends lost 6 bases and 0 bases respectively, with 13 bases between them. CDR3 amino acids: CASTKQGSSYNEQFF. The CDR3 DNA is TGTGCCAGCACCAAGCAGGGGAGCTCCTACAATGAGCAGTTCTTC.

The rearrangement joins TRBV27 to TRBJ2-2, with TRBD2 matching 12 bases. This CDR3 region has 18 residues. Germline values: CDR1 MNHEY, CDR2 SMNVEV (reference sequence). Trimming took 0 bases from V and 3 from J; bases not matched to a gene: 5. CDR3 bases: TGTGCCAGCAGTTTATCATCTGGACTAGCGGGGCACACCGGGGAGCTGTTTTTT. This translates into CASSLSSGLAGHTGELFF.

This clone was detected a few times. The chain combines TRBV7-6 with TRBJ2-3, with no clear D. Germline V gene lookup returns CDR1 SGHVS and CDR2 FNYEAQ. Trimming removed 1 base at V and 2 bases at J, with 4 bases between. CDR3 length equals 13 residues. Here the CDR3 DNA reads TGTGCCAGCAGCTTAGGATACACAGATACGCAGTATTTT. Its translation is CASSLGYTDTQYF.